This TCR beta chain was identified in a study of T cell responses to AZD1222 COVID-19 vaccine. General study findings and limits: Clonal diversity was possibly underestimated; the donors were predominantly white British and more often female. Only 5 or 6 people who got AZD1222 tested seropositive at baseline.

A word on this clone: What it recognizes is unknown.

Using immunoSEQ multiplex PCR, the repertoire was profiled, and TCRdb retains in-frame clones only, with some absent. The sample carries 110,000 to 150,000 clones, around 92% recorded once. Doses given second, at about 4 or about 12 weeks, were pooled. This TCR derives from an adult who received the AZD1222 COVID-19 vaccine. Material: peripheral blood, obtained 28 days after the second AZD1222 dose.

As DNA, the CDR3 is TGTGCCAGTAGTTTCACAGGGAGCAATCAGCCCCAGCATTTT. It yields the protein CASSFTGSNQPQHF. The V gene is TRBV19, the J gene TRBJ1-5; TRBD1 might be the D (6 bases). V gave up 5 bases and J gave up 1 base, with 9 bases separating them. Germline V gene sequence: CDR1 LNHDA, CDR2 SQIVND (reference sequence). The CDR3 covers 14 residues. The whole variable domain, filled in from reference TRBV19 and TRBJ1-5, reads DGGITQSPKYLFRKEGQNVTLSCEQNLNHDAMYWYRQDPGQGLRLIYYSQIVNDFQKGDIAEGYSVSREKKESFPLTVTSAQKNPTAFYLCASSFTGSNQPQHFGDGTRLSIL.